The clone carrying this T cell receptor (beta chain) has at least ten counts. With V trimmed by 3 bases and J by 5 bases, 7 bases remained unmatched. The germline CDR1 and CDR2 sequences are GTSNPN and SVGIG (reference sequence). CDR3 length equals 14 residues. RNA transcripts gave rise to amplified TCR beta CDR3 regions. TCR CDR3 regions were first amplified by RT-PCR with HTBI primers. TCRdb reprocessed the multiplex PCR reads with MiXCR, giving one entry per CDR3 protein. The data show about 560,000 distinct CDR3 sequences, about a sixth seen once. The record originates from a study of T cells in Graves' hyperthyroidism and ophthalmopathy. Study at large: Peripheral blood was acquired at first diagnosis, ahead of any therapy whatsoever.

The rearrangement joins TRBV30 to TRBJ2-3; 8 bases are a match to TRBD2. The sample was blood. The sequence was obtained from a woman younger than 45 with Graves' hyperthyroidism. The CDR3 DNA reads as TGTGCCTGGAGCGTAACGGGAGGGCGAGATACGCAGTATTTT. Encoded protein: CAWSVTGGRDTQYF.